These T cell receptor beta chains were read from a single sample in a study of shared clonotypes between healthy human individuals. TCRdb's table, derived via immunoSEQ multiplex PCR, lists solely in-frame clones and lacks some. This sample carries roughly 2.1 million clones, about 92% of them seen once, and the ten largest clones take 1.7%. Sequencing was done on a sample of naive CD8+ T cells from PBMCs. All receptors come from a man younger than 35 in good health. Some clones in this sample may be carry-over from other donors' samples. CDR3s include the opening cysteine and the closing phenylalanine or tryptophan. The order of the fields is D gene, V gene, clone size, J gene, CDR3 protein, CDR3 DNA. A D gene is named only where the DNA matches it firmly. Only some rows state a clone size, as once, few, many or a class for expanded clones.

>-|TRBV28|-|TRBJ1-2
CASSPLSQGYYGYTF
TGTGCCAGCAGTCCTCTCTCACAGGGATACTATGGCTACACCTTC
>-|TRBV9|-|TRBJ1-1
CASSTGGGTEAFF
TGTGCCAGCAGTACGGGGGGAGGTACTGAAGCTTTCTTT
>-|TRBV28|-|TRBJ1-4
CACCPEAATNEKLFF
TGTGCCTGTTGCCCCGAGGCAGCAACTAATGAAAAACTGTTTTTT
>-|TRBV9|-|TRBJ2-5
CASSSRQVQETQYF
TGTGCCAGCAGCTCCCGACAAGTCCAAGAGACCCAGTACTTC
>-|TRBV5-1|-|TRBJ2-1
CASSPRTVPEQFF
TGCGCCAGCAGCCCCCGGACCGTCCCTGAGCAGTTCTTC
>-|TRBV7-8|-|TRBJ1-1
CASTPGRGAFF
TGTGCCAGCACACCAGGAAGGGGGGCTTTCTTT
>TRBD2|TRBV29-1|-|TRBJ2-3
CSGKGTSAYTDTQYF
TGCAGCGGGAAGGGGACTAGCGCCTACACAGATACGCAGTATTTT
>TRBD1|TRBV9|-|TRBJ2-2
CASSANSRYVGQKIGELFF
TGTGCCAGCAGCGCAAACTCCCGATATGTGGGACAGAAAATAGGGGAGCTGTTTTTT
>-|TRBV28|once|TRBJ2-2
CASKFGRRGANTGELFF
TGTGCCAGCAAGTTTGGACGGAGGGGGGCGAACACCGGGGAGCTGTTTTTT
>-|TRBV9|-|TRBJ2-5
CASSVGGSFQETQYF
TGTGCCAGCAGCGTAGGTGGCTCCTTCCAAGAGACCCAGTACTTC
>-|TRBV4-1|-|TRBJ2-7
CASGAKVGAGEQYF
TGCGCCAGCGGAGCCAAGGTTGGGGCTGGAGAGCAGTACTTC
>-|TRBV28|-|TRBJ2-1
CASSSLSHNEQFF
TGTGCCAGCAGTTCCTTATCACACAATGAGCAGTTCTTC
>-|TRBV9|-|TRBJ2-2
CASSVAWTGELFF
TGTGCCAGCAGCGTTGCGTGGACCGGGGAGCTGTTTTTT
>-|TRBV6-6|-|TRBJ2-7
CASSYSFGGTEDVPDF
TGTGCCAGCAGTTACTCGTTTGGGGGGACAGAGGATGTTCCCGACTTC
>-|TRBV6-1|few|TRBJ1-1
CASRMRQPMNTEAFF
TGTGCCAGCCGTATGAGGCAGCCCATGAACACTGAAGCTTTCTTT
>TRBD1|TRBV7-9|-|TRBJ1-4
CASSLTTQGANEKLFF
TGTGCCAGCAGCTTGACCACACAGGGGGCGAATGAAAAACTGTTTTTT
>-|TRBV7-6|-|TRBJ2-6
CASSKRLPQSGANVLTF
TGTGCCAGCAGCAAAAGACTGCCCCAATCTGGGGCCAACGTCCTGACTTTC
>-|TRBV4-3|-|TRBJ2-6
CASSHRGSGANVLTF
TGCGCCAGCAGCCACAGAGGCTCCGGGGCCAACGTCCTGACTTTC
>-|TRBV7-2|few|TRBJ1-1
CASSPTDTYTEAFF
TGTGCCAGCAGCCCCACGGACACCTACACTGAAGCTTTCTTT
>-|TRBV11-2|-|TRBJ2-7
CASTTGRHYEQYF
TGTGCCAGCACCACGGGGAGGCACTACGAGCAGTACTTC
>TRBD1|TRBV28|-|TRBJ2-5
CASSPGQGKETQYF
TGTGCCAGCAGTCCGGGACAGGGTAAAGAGACCCAGTACTTC
>-|TRBV28|-|TRBJ1-5
CAAGLWSNQPQHF
TGTGCCGCGGGGTTGTGGAGCAATCAGCCCCAGCATTTT